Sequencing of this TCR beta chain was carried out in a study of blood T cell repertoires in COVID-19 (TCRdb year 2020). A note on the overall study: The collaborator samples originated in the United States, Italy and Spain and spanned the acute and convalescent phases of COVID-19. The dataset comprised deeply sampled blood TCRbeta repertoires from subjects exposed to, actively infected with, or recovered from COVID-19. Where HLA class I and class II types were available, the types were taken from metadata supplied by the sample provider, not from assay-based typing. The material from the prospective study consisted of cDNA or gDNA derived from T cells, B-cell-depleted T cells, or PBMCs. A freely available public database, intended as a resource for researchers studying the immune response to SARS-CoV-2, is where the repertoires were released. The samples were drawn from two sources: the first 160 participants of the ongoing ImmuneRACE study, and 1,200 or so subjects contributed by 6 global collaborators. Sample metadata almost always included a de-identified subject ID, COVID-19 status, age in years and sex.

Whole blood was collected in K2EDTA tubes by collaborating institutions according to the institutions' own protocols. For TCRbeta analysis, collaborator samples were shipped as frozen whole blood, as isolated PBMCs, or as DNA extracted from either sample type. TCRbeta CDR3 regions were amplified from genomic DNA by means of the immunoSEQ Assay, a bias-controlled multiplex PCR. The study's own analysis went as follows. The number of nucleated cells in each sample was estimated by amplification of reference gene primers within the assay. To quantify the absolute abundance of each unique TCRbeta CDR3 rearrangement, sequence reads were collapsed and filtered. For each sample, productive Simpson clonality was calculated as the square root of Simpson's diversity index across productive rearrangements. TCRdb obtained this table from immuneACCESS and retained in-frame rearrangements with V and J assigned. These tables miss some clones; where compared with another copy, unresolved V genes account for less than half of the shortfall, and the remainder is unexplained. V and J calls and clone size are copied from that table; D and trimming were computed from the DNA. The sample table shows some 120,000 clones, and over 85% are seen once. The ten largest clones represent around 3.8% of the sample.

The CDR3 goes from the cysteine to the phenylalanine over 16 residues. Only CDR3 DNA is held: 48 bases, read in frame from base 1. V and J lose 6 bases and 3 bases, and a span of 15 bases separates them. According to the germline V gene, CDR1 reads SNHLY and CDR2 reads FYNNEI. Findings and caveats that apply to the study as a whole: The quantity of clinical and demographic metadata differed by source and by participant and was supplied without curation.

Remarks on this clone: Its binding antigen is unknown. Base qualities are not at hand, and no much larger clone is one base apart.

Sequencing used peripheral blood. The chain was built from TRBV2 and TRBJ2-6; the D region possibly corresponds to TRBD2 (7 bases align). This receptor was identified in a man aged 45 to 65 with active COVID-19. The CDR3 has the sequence CASRPRGGFGANVLTF. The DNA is TGTGCCAGCAGGCCAAGGGGGGGCTTTGGGGCCAACGTCCTGACTTTC.